These 3 T cell receptor beta chains share one sample of origin, sequenced in a study of blood T cell repertoires in COVID-19. Clones were read by immunoSEQ multiplex PCR, and TCRdb kept only the in-frame ones, dropping some. The sample comprises some 300,000 clones, under 90% of which are singletons, and roughly 2.9% rests with the top ten. Sequenced input: PBMCs or T cells enriched from blood (not recorded which). All receptors come from a woman aged 45-65 years who had been exposed to COVID-19.

The chain couples TRBV19 to TRBJ1-1, with a weak D call TRBD1 (6 bases). The ends were cut back, 0 bases at V and 5 bases at J, with 10 bases in the middle. The CDR3 has 14 residues. Germline CDR1 LNHDA, CDR2 SQIVND (reference sequence). CDR3 residues: CASSIDAGETEAFF. DNA for the CDR3: TGTGCCAGTAGTATAGATGCAGGGGAGACTGAAGCTTTCTTT. Together with reference TRBV19 and TRBJ1-1, the CDR3 gives the full variable domain: DGGITQSPKYLFRKEGQNVTLSCEQNLNHDAMYWYRQDPGQGLRLIYYSQIVNDFQKGDIAEGYSVSREKKESFPLTVTSAQKNPTAFYLCASSIDAGETEAFFGQGTRLTVV.

The chain recombines TRBV11-2 with TRBJ1-4; possibly TRBD1 for D (5 bases). CDR1 is SGHAT, CDR2 FQNNGV, per germline. Trimming cost V 2 bases and J 7 bases, with 14 bases left between them. There are 15 residues in the CDR3. In DNA, the CDR3 is TGTGCCAGCAGCTTAATGGGGGGGGTCGGTGAAAAACTGTTTTTT. Its translation is CASSLMGGVGEKLFF. Using reference TRBV11-2 and TRBJ1-4 for the parts outside the CDR3, the full variable domain is EAGVAQSPRYKIIEKRQSVAFWCNPISGHATLYWYQQILGQGPKLLIQFQNNGVVDDSQLPKDRFSAERLKGVDSTLKIQPAKLEDSAVYLCASSLMGGVGEKLFFGSGTQLSVL.

The rearrangement uses TRBV6-5 and TRBJ1-5, with D uncertain. V lost 7 bases and J lost 3, with 13 bases in between. The CDR3 is made up of 14 amino acids. Germline CDR1 reads MNHEY; CDR2 reads SVGAGI. The DNA of the CDR3 is TGTGCCAGCAAACGAGGGAATGACAATCAGCCCCAGCATTTT. This sequence encodes CASKRGNDNQPQHF.